The 29 T cell receptor beta chains listed next were all sequenced from one sample in a study of response to subunit inactivated influenza vaccine. One entry per CDR3 protein, called by TCRdb with MiXCR from the RT-PCR reads. The table includes about 780,000 distinct CDR3 sequences, less than 20% detected once. Sample: PBMCs from blood, taken 4 to 6 days after vaccination. Receptors were obtained from a man aged 50-59 years who received an inactivated influenza vaccine.

The chain employs TRBV20-1 and TRBJ1-1; D remains unclear. This CDR3 contains 15 residues. Germline V gene sequence: CDR1 DFQATT, CDR2 SNEGSKA (reference sequence). The V end was cut by 0 bases, the J end by 3 bases, with 14 bases between. The CDR3 sequence is CSARDGRPAYTEAFF. The DNA for the CDR3 is TGCAGTGCTAGAGATGGCCGGCCGGCCTACACTGAAGCTTTCTTT.

This clonotype was recorded a few times. The chain is built from TRBV2 and TRBJ2-1; TRBD2 agrees at 8 bases. Trimming at V came to 5 bases and at J to 9 bases, leaving 6 bases not matched to a gene. Germline CDR1 is SNHLY and CDR2 is FYNNEI. The length of the CDR3 is 13 residues. This CDR3 is CASSTGLAVEQFF. The CDR3 region has the DNA TGTGCCAGCAGTACCGGACTAGCCGTTGAGCAGTTCTTC.

The chain uses TRBV7-6 and TRBJ2-1; D may be TRBD1 or TRBD2 (5 bases each). The CDR3 has 19 amino acids. CDR1 and CDR2 from the germline V gene are SGHVS and FNYEAQ. V shed 5 bases and J shed 3 bases, with 26 bases lying between them. The CDR3 nucleotides are TGTGCCAGCAGCACTCCCCACGCCGTGAGGGGATACTTCTACAATGAGCAGTTCTTC. Amino acid sequence: CASSTPHAVRGYFYNEQFF. The full variable domain, completed using reference TRBV7-6 and TRBJ2-1, is GAGVSQSPRYKVTKRGQDVALRCDPISGHVSLYWYRQALGQGPEFLTYFNYEAQQDKSGLPNDRFSAERPEGSISTLTIQRTEQRDSAMYRCASSTPHAVRGYFYNEQFFGPGTRLTVL.

This clonotype was counted between two and nine times. The chain has TRBV10-3 and TRBJ1-2, with 7 bases fitting TRBD1. Germline assignment: CDR1 ENHRY and CDR2 SYGVKD. After removal of 7 bases from V and 4 bases from J, the junction contained 12 bases not matched to a gene. The CDR3 covers 15 residues. CDR3 nucleotide sequence: TGTGCCATCACGGCCGCGACAGGGTCAGGCTATGGCTACACCTTC. It translates to CAITAATGSGYGYTF.

This clonotype was seen a handful of times. The rearrangement uses TRBV6-2 or TRBV6-3 and TRBJ2-7; D gene uncertain. Germline CDR1 is MNHEY and CDR2 is SVGEGT. The CDR3 runs 14 residues. V lost 7 bases, J lost 2 bases, and 15 bases lay in between. CDR3 in amino acids: CASTGLSITYEQYF. The CDR3 nucleotides read TGTGCCAGCACCGGGCTTAGCATAACCTACGAGCAGTACTTC.

The rearrangement joins TRBV4-3 to TRBJ1-5; D unclear. V gave up 3 bases and J gave up 4 bases, with 16 bases separating them. Looked up from germline, CDR1 is LGHNA and CDR2 is YSLEER. This CDR3 contains 16 residues. The CDR3 here is CASSHRWGAVNQPQHF. The CDR3 DNA reads TGCGCCAGCAGCCACCGCTGGGGAGCTGTAAATCAGCCCCAGCATTTT.

The V gene is TRBV5-4, the J gene TRBJ2-7; TRBD2 aligns across 7 bases. The V gene's germline CDR1 is SGHNT and CDR2 YYREEE (reference sequence). The junction had 7 bases not matched to a gene; V was cut back by 4 bases and J by 9 bases. The CDR3 has 12 residues. The CDR3 DNA sequence: TGTGCCAGCAGCCCGGGGGGTAGCGGGCAGTACTTC. The encoded protein is CASSPGGSGQYF.

V usage is TRBV5-6 and J usage is TRBJ2-5; D unclear. The CDR3 sequence is 14 residues long. In germline, CDR1 is SGHDT, CDR2 YYEEEE. The germline V and J ends were trimmed by 2 bases and 5 bases, with 13 bases remaining between them. The CDR3, as DNA: TGTGCCAGCAGCTTTTCTGGCCGGTGGGAGACCCAGTACTTC. This sequence encodes CASSFSGRWETQYF. The full variable domain, with the rest looked up from reference TRBV5-6 and TRBJ2-5, is DAGVTQSPTHLIKTRGQQVTLRCSPKSGHDTVSWYQQALGQGPQFIFQYYEEEERQRGNFPDRFSGHQFPNYSSELNVNALLLGDSALYLCASSFSGRWETQYFGPGTRLLVL.

In this sample, this clonotype turned up a few times. The gene calls are TRBV12-3 or TRBV12-4 and TRBJ2-1, with 8 nucleotides matching TRBD2. This CDR3 spans 15 amino acids. J lost 6 bases, V lost 7 bases, and 11 bases had no gene match. Here the CDR3 reads CASTGLPGRGNEQFF. CDR3 nucleotide sequence: TGTGCCAGCACGGGACTTCCCGGGAGGGGCAATGAGCAGTTCTTC.

The chain recombines TRBV13 with TRBJ2-1, with a possible D match to TRBD2 (5 bases). Trimming stripped 5 bases from V and 0 bases from J, with 14 bases between. The CDR3 runs to 16 residues. The V gene's germline CDR1 is PRHDT and CDR2 FYEKMQ (reference sequence). CDR3 residues: CASSRYHGGSYNEQFF. For the CDR3, the DNA is TGTGCCAGCAGCCGATATCACGGAGGCTCCTACAATGAGCAGTTCTTC. The complete variable domain, with remaining parts taken from reference TRBV13 and TRBJ2-1, reads AAGVIQSPRHLIKEKRETATLKCYPIPRHDTVYWYQQGPGQDPQFLISFYEKMQSDKGSIPDRFSAQQFSDYHSELNMSSLELGDSALYFCASSRYHGGSYNEQFFGPGTRLTVL.

This clonotype was found a few times. V is TRBV10-3 and J is TRBJ2-3; TRBD1 aligns across 7 bases. Germline V gives CDR1 ENHRY, CDR2 SYGVKD. CDR3 length equals 14 residues. With 5 bases clipped from V and 2 bases from J, the junction kept 4 bases outside the gene matches. CDR3 sequence: CAISRQGDTDTQYF. CDR3 DNA: TGTGCCATCAGTCGACAGGGTGACACAGATACGCAGTATTTT.

This clonotype showed up just a few times. This chain connects TRBV19 to TRBJ2-5, with 8 bases aligning to TRBD1. V was pared by 5 bases and J by 7 bases, with 15 bases of the junction left unmatched. Germline V gene lookup returns CDR1 LNHDA and CDR2 SQIVND (reference sequence). The CDR3 is 16 residues long. The CDR3: CASSPLTGARSRTQYF. The CDR3 DNA reads TGTGCCAGTAGTCCGCTGACAGGGGCCCGTTCGCGGACCCAGTACTTC. Full variable domain (missing parts from reference TRBV19 and TRBJ2-5): DGGITQSPKYLFRKEGQNVTLSCEQNLNHDAMYWYRQDPGQGLRLIYYSQIVNDFQKGDIAEGYSVSREKKESFPLTVTSAQKNPTAFYLCASSPLTGARSRTQYFGPGTRLLVL.

The rearrangement links TRBV6-2 or TRBV6-3 to TRBJ2-6, with D uncertain. The CDR3 covers 14 residues. V was trimmed by 4 bases and J by 4 bases, leaving 8 bases between them. Germline V gene sequence: CDR1 MNHEY, CDR2 SVGEGT. The CDR3: CASSFLSGANVLTF. For the CDR3, the DNA is TGTGCCAGCAGTTTCCTTTCAGGGGCCAACGTCCTGACTTTC.

This clonotype was counted only a few times. The V call is TRBV6-2 or TRBV6-3, the J call TRBJ2-7; TRBD2 might be the D (5 bases). CDR3 length: 12 residues. The V end lost 8 bases, the J end lost 3 bases, and 11 bases lay between the germline ends. The germline V gene encodes CDR1 MNHEY and CDR2 SVGEGT. The CDR3 sequence: CASATGDYEQYF. The CDR3, as DNA: TGTGCCAGCGCAACCGGGGACTACGAGCAGTACTTC.

The genes are TRBV15 and TRBJ2-1, with TRBD1 matching over 9 bases. Germline V gene lookup returns CDR1 LNHNV and CDR2 YYDKDF (reference sequence). The CDR3 is 16 residues long. After removal of 0 bases from V and 4 bases from J, the junction contained 4 bases not matched to a gene. The CDR3 sequence is CATSRDRGQGYNEQFF. The CDR3 DNA reads as TGTGCCACCAGCAGAGATAGGGGACAGGGATACAATGAGCAGTTCTTC.

This clonotype was recorded a few times. This chain uses TRBV21-1 with TRBJ2-1; the table's D call, TRBD2, has no DNA check behind it. TRBV21-1 constitutes a pseudogene. The CDR3 spans 15 residues. CDR3 coding DNA: TGTGCCAGCAGCAAAGGGTCTAGTTGCCACAATGAGCAGTTCTTC. This encodes CASSKGSSCHNEQFF.

This clonotype showed up many times. The J gene is TRBJ2-1, the V gene TRBV20-1, with 12 bases lining up with TRBD2. This CDR3 comprises 15 residues. J gave up 3 bases and V 6 bases, and 6 bases lay outside the gene matches. The V gene's germline CDR1 is DFQATT and CDR2 SNEGSKA (reference sequence). The CDR3 DNA reads as TGCAGTGCGAAACTAGCGGGGGGCCGCTACAATGAGCAGTTCTTC. Protein: CSAKLAGGRYNEQFF.

This clonotype was found a few times. The chain uses TRBV13 and TRBJ2-2, with D uncertain. Per the germline V gene, CDR1 is PRHDT and CDR2 is FYEKMQ (reference sequence). The CDR3 has 13 amino acids. The V and J ends lost 0 bases and 7 bases respectively, with 6 bases between them. CDR3 in DNA: TGTGCCAGCAGCTTAGGAGGTTACGGGGAGCTGTTTTTT. Amino acids: CASSLGGYGELFF.

This clonotype was found many times. The DNA for the CDR3 is TGTGCCAGCAGTTACTCTCGCGGGGGAGGCAATGAGCAGTTCTTC. As protein: CASSYSRGGGNEQFF. The rearrangement links TRBV6-5 to TRBJ2-1; 7 bases agree with TRBD2. Trimming took 0 bases from V and 6 from J; bases not matched to a gene: 5. The length of the CDR3 is 15 residues. CDR1 MNHEY and CDR2 SVGAGI come from the germline V gene.

This clonotype has more than one count but fewer than ten. This chain links TRBV11-2 with TRBJ2-1, with a possible D match to TRBD2 (5 bases). CDR3 length equals 14 residues. Trimming took off 1 base at V and 4 bases at J, with 8 bases between the two ends. Germline V CDR1 and CDR2: SGHAT, FQNNGV. DNA of the CDR3: TGTGCCAGCAGCTTAGTTCGGGGTTACAATGAGCAGTTCTTC. Translation gives CASSLVRGYNEQFF.

In DNA form, the CDR3 reads TGTGCCAGCAGCCACCCTAGGGGGTCCTACAATGAGCAGTTCTTC. It specifies CASSHPRGSYNEQFF. This chain uses TRBV7-9 with TRBJ2-1, with TRBD1 as a possible D gene (6 bases). The CDR3 has 15 amino acids. Deletions cut 5 bases from V and 1 base from J, with 12 bases between. Germline assignment: CDR1 SEHNR and CDR2 FQNEAQ (reference sequence).

V usage is TRBV7-9 and J usage is TRBJ2-1, with 7 bases identical to TRBD1. Germline values: CDR1 SEHNR, CDR2 FQNEAQ (reference sequence). The junction had 9 bases not matched to a gene; V was cut back by 4 bases and J by 12 bases. This CDR3 spans 13 amino acids. The CDR3 DNA follows: TGTGCCAGCAGCTCCCTAGACAGGGTAAGGCAGTTCTTC. This encodes CASSSLDRVRQFF.

This chain joins TRBV7-2 and TRBJ2-5; TRBD1 might be the D (5 bases). This CDR3 comprises 14 residues. The germline CDR1 and CDR2 sequences are SGHTA and FQGNSA. Trimming stripped 5 bases from V and 5 bases from J, with 15 bases between. The CDR3 protein is CASSPVGLYETQYF. CDR3 nucleotide sequence: TGTGCCAGCAGCCCCGTGGGGCTTTATGAGACCCAGTACTTC.

The V call is TRBV7-2, the J call TRBJ2-3, with 9 bases identical to TRBD2. This CDR3 is built from 16 residues. The V segment lost 5 bases and the J segment 4 bases; nucleotides outside the gene matches: 10. Germline V gene data show CDR1 as SGHTA and CDR2 as FQGNSA. The CDR3 here is CASSPVAGAGADTQYF. The DNA for the CDR3 is TGTGCCAGCAGCCCAGTAGCGGGGGCGGGGGCAGATACGCAGTATTTT. The whole variable domain, filled in from reference TRBV7-2 and TRBJ2-3, reads GAGVSQSPSNKVTEKGKDVELRCDPISGHTALYWYRQSLGQGLEFLIYFQGNSAPDKSGLPSDRFSAERTGGSVSTLTIQRTQQEDSAVYLCASSPVAGAGADTQYFGPGTRLTVL.

This clonotype has more than one count but fewer than ten. This chain connects TRBV5-6 to TRBJ2-3; the match to TRBD2 covers 10 bases. The germline V gene has CDR1 SGHDT and CDR2 YYEEEE. CDR3 length: 16 amino acids. The V segment lost 3 bases and the J segment 5 bases; nucleotides outside the gene matches: 9. CDR3 region: CASSSLAGAPGDTQYF. Here the CDR3 DNA reads TGTGCCAGCAGCTCCCTAGCGGGGGCCCCGGGAGATACGCAGTATTTT.

This clonotype was detected ten times or more. The V and J genes are TRBV29-1 and TRBJ2-3; tentative D call: TRBD2 (5 bases). Trimming removed 2 bases at V and 0 bases at J, with 6 bases between. The length of the CDR3 is 13 residues. Looked up from germline, CDR1 is SQVTM and CDR2 is ANQGSEA. The CDR3 sequence: CSVERGSTDTQYF. DNA of the CDR3: TGCAGCGTTGAACGGGGAAGCACAGATACGCAGTATTTT.

Comment on this clonotype: A much larger clone differs from this one at a single base, so this may be a read error. This sequence joins TRBV5-1 and TRBJ2-2; no clear D. Trimming removed 6 bases from V and 6 bases from J, with 18 bases in between. The CDR3 length is 15 residues. The germline gives CDR1 SGHRS, CDR2 YFSETQ. The CDR3: CASIKDGRAPGELFF. Here the CDR3 DNA reads TGCGCCAGCATAAAGGATGGCCGGGCCCCCGGGGAGCTGTTTTTT.

The rearrangement joins TRBV19 to TRBJ1-6; D gene uncertain. There are 15 residues in the CDR3. Per germline, CDR1 LNHDA and CDR2 SQIVND (reference sequence). V lost 5 bases to trimming and J lost 10 bases, with 18 bases between them. DNA for the CDR3: TGTGCCAGTAGTTCCCCGGGAATCCCTAGGTCACCCCTCCACTTT. Translated: CASSSPGIPRSPLHF.

This clonotype was seen repeatedly, ten times or more. The rearrangement links TRBV5-5 to TRBJ1-1; 7 bases align to TRBD1. The junction had 6 bases not matched to a gene; V was cut back by 3 bases and J by 4 bases. CDR1 and CDR2 from the germline V gene are SGHKS and YYEKEE (reference sequence). This CDR3 comprises 14 residues. CDR3 nucleotide sequence: TGTGCCAGCAGCTCAGGACAGGCCATCACTGAAGCTTTCTTT. It is translated as CASSSGQAITEAFF.